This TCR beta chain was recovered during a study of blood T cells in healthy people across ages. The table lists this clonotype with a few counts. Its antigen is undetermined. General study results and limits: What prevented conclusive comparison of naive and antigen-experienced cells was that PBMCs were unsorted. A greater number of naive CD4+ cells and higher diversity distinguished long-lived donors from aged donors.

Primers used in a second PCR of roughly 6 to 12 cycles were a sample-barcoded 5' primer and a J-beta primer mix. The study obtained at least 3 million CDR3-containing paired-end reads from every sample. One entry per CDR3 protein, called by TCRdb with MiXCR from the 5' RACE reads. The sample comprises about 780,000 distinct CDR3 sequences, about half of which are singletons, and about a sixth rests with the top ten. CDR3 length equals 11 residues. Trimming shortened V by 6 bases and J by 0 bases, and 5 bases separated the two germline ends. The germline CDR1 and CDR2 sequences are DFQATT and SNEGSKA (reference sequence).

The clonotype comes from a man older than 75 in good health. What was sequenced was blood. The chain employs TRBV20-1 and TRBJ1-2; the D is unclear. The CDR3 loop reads CSAVANYGYTF. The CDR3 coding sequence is TGCAGTGCAGTAGCTAACTATGGCTACACCTTC.